Each of the 31 T cell receptor beta chains below was sequenced from the same sample in a study of STAT3 mutations in large granular lymphocyte leukemia. The antigens these receptors bind are not known. Findings and limits, study-wide: Every T-LGLL patient had at least one immunodominant TCRbeta clonotype.

Profiling relied on immunoSEQ multiplex PCR, and the TCRdb table lists in-frame clones only, not all of them. In the table there are approximately 22,000 clones, 94% of which are singletons. Sequenced: peripheral blood mononuclear cells. The receptors were sampled from a man aged 40-55 years with T-cell large granular lymphocyte leukemia. Some clones in this sample may be carry-over from other donors' samples.

This rearrangement joins TRBV7-9 to TRBJ2-1; TRBD1 is a possible D gene (5 bases). Germline CDR1 reads SEHNR; CDR2 reads FQNEAQ (reference sequence). This CDR3 contains 12 residues. Here the CDR3 reads CAEGVGYNEQFF. The CDR3 DNA is TGTGCAGAAGGGGTTGGGTACAATGAGCAGTTCTTC.

The rearrangement links TRBV29-1 to TRBJ1-2, with a weak D call TRBD1 (5 bases). Germline V gene lookup returns CDR1 SQVTM and CDR2 ANQGSEA. This CDR3 has 12 residues. With 1 base removed from V and 6 bases from J, the gap between germline ends came to 9 bases. The CDR3 sequence is CSVEAARDGYTF. The CDR3, as DNA: TGCAGCGTTGAAGCGGCCAGGGATGGCTACACCTTC.

The chain joins TRBV18 to TRBJ2-6; no clear D. Germline V gene lookup returns CDR1 KGHSH and CDR2 LQKENI. Between the trimmed V and J ends, which lost 0 bases and 0 bases, there was a span of 3 bases. CDR3 length equals 15 residues. CDR3 in amino acids: CASSPPISGANVLTF. CDR3 DNA: TGTGCCAGCTCACCACCCATCTCTGGGGCCAACGTCCTGACTTTC.

This chain uses TRBV19 with TRBJ2-2, with a tentative D call TRBD2 (5 bases). CDR3 length: 14 residues. V was trimmed by 8 bases and J by 5 bases, leaving 15 bases between them. Looked up from germline, CDR1 is LNHDA and CDR2 is SQIVND (reference sequence). DNA for the CDR3: TGTGCCAGTTCTCGTAGAGGGTCGACCGGGGAGCTGTTTTTT. It yields the protein CASSRRGSTGELFF. The variable domain in full, with the rest retrieved from reference TRBV19 and TRBJ2-2, is DGGITQSPKYLFRKEGQNVTLSCEQNLNHDAMYWYRQDPGQGLRLIYYSQIVNDFQKGDIAEGYSVSREKKESFPLTVTSAQKNPTAFYLCASSRRGSTGELFFGEGSRLTVL.

The genes are TRBV6-5 and TRBJ1-5; 9 bases match TRBD1. The trim removed 0 bases at V and 7 bases at J, leaving 4 bases unmatched. CDR3 length equals 15 residues. In germline, CDR1 is MNHEY, CDR2 SVGAGI. CDR3 DNA sequence: TGTGCCAGCAGTTACTCGTGGACAGGGGAGCAGCCCCAGCATTTT. Amino acids: CASSYSWTGEQPQHF.

The chain has TRBV27 and TRBJ1-6; 7 bases are a match to TRBD1. The junction had 3 bases not matched to a gene; V was cut back by 4 bases and J by 9 bases. The CDR3 runs 13 residues. Germline V gene sequence: CDR1 MNHEY, CDR2 SMNVEV (reference sequence). In DNA form, the CDR3 reads TGTGCCAGCAGTTCCACAGGGGCTTCACCCCTCCACTTT. This translates into CASSSTGASPLHF.

The V call is TRBV6-5, the J call TRBJ1-5; D possibly corresponds to TRBD1 (6 bases). Germline CDR1 is MNHEY and CDR2 is SVGAGI. This CDR3 is 15 amino acids long. The V end was cut by 0 bases, the J end by 5 bases, with 11 bases between. CDR3 residues: CASSYSSDSHQPQHF. The CDR3 coding sequence is TGTGCCAGCAGTTACTCCTCGGACAGCCATCAGCCCCAGCATTTT.

This clone appeared once. This chain uses TRBV11-2 with TRBJ1-1; D is undetermined. CDR3 size: 13 residues. Trimming took 5 bases from V and 2 from J, leaving 9 bases between them. The germline CDR1 and CDR2 sequences are SGHAT and FQNNGV. The CDR3 loop reads CASSQQSNTEAFF. CDR3 nucleotides: TGTGCCAGCAGCCAGCAATCAAACACTGAAGCTTTCTTT.

The gene calls are TRBV2 and TRBJ1-6, with 10 bases that match TRBD1. Germline V lookup: CDR1 SNHLY, CDR2 FYNNEI. This CDR3 comprises 13 residues. Losses at the gene ends were 10 bases for V and 9 bases for J; bases not matched to a gene: 6. The CDR3 DNA reads as TGTGCCATCCGACAGGGGGCGGGTTCACCCCTCCACTTT. Its translation is CAIRQGAGSPLHF. Using reference TRBV2 and TRBJ1-6 for the parts outside the CDR3, the full variable domain is EPEVTQTPSHQVTQMGQEVILRCVPISNHLYFYWYRQILGQKVEFLVSFYNNEISEKSEIFDDQFSVERPDGSNFTLKIRSTKLEDSAMYFCAIRQGAGSPLHFGNGTRLTVT.

The rearrangement links TRBV2 to TRBJ1-6; the D gene is possibly TRBD1 (6 bases). The germline V gene encodes CDR1 SNHLY and CDR2 FYNNEI. The CDR3 is 15 residues long. Trimming cost V 2 bases and J 5 bases, with 10 bases left between them. The CDR3 region is CASSERQGNNSPLHF. Written as DNA, the CDR3 is TGTGCCAGCAGTGAACGGCAGGGGAATAATTCACCCCTCCACTTT.

The rearrangement joins TRBV30 to TRBJ2-1; D is unclear. The ends were cut back, 6 bases at V and 5 bases at J, with 17 bases in the middle. CDR1 and CDR2 (germline): GTSNPN, SVGIG (reference sequence). The length of the CDR3 is 14 residues. Written as DNA, the CDR3 is TGTGCCTGTCCCAGCCAACTCTCTCACAATGAGCAGTTCTTC. Protein sequence: CACPSQLSHNEQFF.

J is TRBJ1-1 and V is TRBV5-1; perhaps TRBD1 as D (5 bases). Germline CDR1 reads SGHRS; CDR2 reads YFSETQ. The CDR3 has 15 amino acids. The germline V and J ends were trimmed by 0 bases and 1 base, with 10 bases remaining between them. The CDR3 here is CASSLEGAGNTEAFF. The CDR3 DNA reads TGCGCCAGCAGCTTGGAAGGGGCTGGGAACACTGAAGCTTTCTTT.

The rearrangement uses TRBV18 and TRBJ1-5; a weak D match, TRBD1 (6 bases). Trimming shortened V by 6 bases and J by 5 bases, and 17 bases separated the two germline ends. Per the germline V gene, CDR1 is KGHSH and CDR2 is LQKENI. This CDR3 comprises 15 residues. The CDR3 region has the DNA TGTGCCAGCTCCACACAGGGTAAAGGGGATCAGCCCCAGCATTTT. Translating it yields CASSTQGKGDQPQHF.

This sequence joins TRBV18 and TRBJ1-1; 9 positions agree with TRBD1. The CDR3 covers 13 residues. Germline V lookup: CDR1 KGHSH, CDR2 LQKENI. Trimming removed 2 bases from V and 6 bases from J; junction bases left unmatched: 1. CDR3 sequence reads: CASSPDRGAEAFF. The CDR3 DNA is TGTGCCAGCTCACCAGACAGGGGGGCTGAAGCTTTCTTT. The variable domain in full, completed from reference TRBV18 and TRBJ1-1, reads NAGVMQNPRHLVRRRGQEARLRCSPMKGHSHVYWYRQLPEEGLKFMVYLQKENIIDESGMPKERFSAEFPKEGPSILRIQQVVRGDSAAYFCASSPDRGAEAFFGQGTRLTVV.

The chain joins TRBV5-1 to TRBJ1-4, with 9 bases matching TRBD1. This CDR3 comprises 15 residues. The ends lost 4 bases at V and 8 bases at J; junction bases unmatched: 9. Germline V gene data show CDR1 as SGHRS and CDR2 as YFSETQ. This CDR3 reads CASSPGTGPPEKLFF. The CDR3 DNA is TGCGCCAGCAGCCCCGGGACAGGGCCCCCAGAAAAACTGTTTTTT.

The chain uses TRBV11-2 and TRBJ1-1; 7 nucleotides agree with TRBD1. There are 14 residues in the CDR3. CDR1 and CDR2 (germline): SGHAT, FQNNGV. V lost 7 bases to trimming and J lost 5 bases; unmatched junction nucleotides: 10. The CDR3, as DNA: TGTGCCAGCATCCCTATCAGGGGGAGGACTGAAGCTTTCTTT. Protein product: CASIPIRGRTEAFF.

The chain links TRBV5-1 to TRBJ2-7; D unclear. The CDR3 is 12 residues long. Trimming left V 4 bases short and J 2 bases short, with 7 bases between. Per the germline V gene, CDR1 is SGHRS and CDR2 is YFSETQ. CDR3 loop: CASSLAPYEQYF. The DNA for the CDR3 is TGCGCCAGCAGCCTCGCCCCCTACGAGCAGTACTTC. The whole variable domain, remainder taken from reference TRBV5-1 and TRBJ2-7, is KAGVTQTPRYLIKTRGQQVTLSCSPISGHRSVSWYQQTPGQGLQFLFEYFSETQRNKGNFPGRFSGRQFSNSRSEMNVSTLELGDSALYLCASSLAPYEQYFGPGTRLTVT.

The chain couples TRBV29-1 to TRBJ2-3, with 7 bases matching TRBD2. The CDR3 is 14 residues long. V lost 7 bases to trimming and J lost 6 bases; unmatched junction nucleotides: 13. In germline, CDR1 is SQVTM, CDR2 ANQGSEA. CDR3: CSGGGGELIDTQYF. Written as DNA, the CDR3 is TGCAGCGGGGGGGGAGGGGAATTGATTGATACGCAGTATTTT.

J is TRBJ1-1 and V is TRBV19; possibly TRBD1 for D (6 bases). Germline V lookup: CDR1 LNHDA, CDR2 SQIVND (reference sequence). V was pared by 7 bases and J by 5 bases, with 14 bases between. The CDR3 is 13 amino acids. The CDR3 here is CASILRGKTEAFF. Here the CDR3 DNA reads TGTGCCAGTATCCTGAGGGGGAAAACTGAAGCTTTCTTT.

The rearrangement uses TRBV29-1 and TRBJ2-7; D is perhaps TRBD2 (7 bases). The germline V gene encodes CDR1 SQVTM and CDR2 ANQGSEA. This CDR3 is built from 13 residues. The germline V and J ends were trimmed by 4 bases and 6 bases, with 16 bases remaining between them. CDR3 in DNA: TGCAGCGTTGTTCGGGGGGCGGCTAGCGAGCAGTACTTC. Translation: CSVVRGAASEQYF.

The rearrangement links TRBV7-2 to TRBJ2-2, with D perhaps TRBD1 (6 bases). Trimming pared 5 bases from V and 8 bases from J, leaving 21 bases between. Germline V gene sequence: CDR1 SGHTA, CDR2 FQGNSA. The CDR3 contains 16 residues. CDR3 amino acids: CASSLGTLQGAGELFF. DNA for the CDR3: TGTGCCAGCAGCCTCGGGACACTCCAGGGCGCAGGGGAGCTGTTTTTT.

This clone has a single count. V usage is TRBV14 and J usage is TRBJ2-7; no firm D call. This CDR3 has 14 residues. Germline loops: CDR1 SGHDN, CDR2 FVKESK. With 4 bases removed from V and 0 bases from J, the gap between germline ends came to 10 bases. This CDR3 reads CASSPSTGSYEQYF. CDR3 DNA sequence: TGTGCCAGCAGCCCGTCCACGGGCTCCTACGAGCAGTACTTC.

The V and J genes are TRBV4-1 and TRBJ2-7; D unclear. Germline values: CDR1 MGHRA, CDR2 YSYEKL. Trimming removed 3 bases at V and 5 bases at J, with 8 bases between. This CDR3 region has 12 residues. This chain's CDR3 is CASSQGSHEQYF. CDR3 sequence (DNA): TGCGCCAGCAGCCAGGGATCCCACGAGCAGTACTTC.

This clone was detected only once. J is TRBJ1-2 and V is TRBV4-3, with D unresolved. Germline V gene sequence: CDR1 LGHNA, CDR2 YSLEER. The V end lost 1 base, the J end lost 0 bases, and 9 bases lay between the germline ends. The CDR3 length is 15 residues. For the CDR3, the DNA is TGCGCCAGCAGCCAAGCGGGCAGTCCTAACTATGGCTACACCTTC. This translates into CASSQAGSPNYGYTF.

This clone was detected once. V gene TRBV7-9 combines with J gene TRBJ1-3, with D unresolved. Germline values: CDR1 SEHNR, CDR2 FQNEAQ (reference sequence). V dropped 1 base and J dropped 0 bases, with 7 bases sitting between them. This CDR3 is built from 15 residues. This CDR3 is CASSLDVNSGNTIYF. The CDR3 nucleotides read TGTGCCAGCAGCTTAGATGTAAACTCTGGAAACACCATATATTTT.

The chain combines TRBV10-3 with TRBJ2-1, with 7 bases lining up with TRBD2. The V segment lost 7 bases and the J segment 6 bases; nucleotides outside the gene matches: 9. Germline loops: CDR1 ENHRY, CDR2 SYGVKD. This CDR3 region has 14 residues. Here the CDR3 reads CAITDRAGINEQFF. CDR3 nucleotide sequence: TGTGCCATCACGGATCGAGCGGGAATCAATGAGCAGTTCTTC.

This clone was recorded only once. This chain connects TRBV7-9 to TRBJ2-2, with a weak D call TRBD1 (5 bases). The germline V and J ends were trimmed by 11 bases and 5 bases, with 15 bases remaining between them. Germline lookup yields CDR1 SEHNR and CDR2 FQNEAQ (reference sequence). The CDR3 covers 13 residues. The CDR3, as DNA: TGTGCCCTCCCCTATTCAGGGACCGGGGAGCTGTTTTTT. Protein sequence: CALPYSGTGELFF.

The CDR3 region is CASSLATAIASYEQYF. CDR3 in DNA: TGCGCCAGCAGCTTGGCTACAGCTATTGCCTCCTACGAGCAGTACTTC. J is TRBJ2-7 and V is TRBV5-1, with no clear D. There are 16 residues in the CDR3. Trimming took 0 bases from V and 0 from J, leaving 13 bases between them. Looked up from germline, CDR1 is SGHRS and CDR2 is YFSETQ.

V gene TRBV6-5 combines with J gene TRBJ2-2; D is perhaps TRBD1 (5 bases). The V gene lost 5 bases and the J gene lost 1 base, with 8 bases spanning the gap. This CDR3 has 14 amino acids. Germline V lookup: CDR1 MNHEY, CDR2 SVGAGI. The DNA for the CDR3 is TGTGCCAGCAGTGGCCAGGGGAACACCGGGGAGCTGTTTTTT. The encoded protein is CASSGQGNTGELFF.

The chain uses TRBV7-9 and TRBJ2-7; D is uncertain. Germline CDR1 SEHNR, CDR2 FQNEAQ (reference sequence). The CDR3 is 14 amino acids. V lost 3 bases and J 0 bases, leaving 9 bases between the germline ends. The CDR3 region has the DNA TGTGCCAGCAGCTTCGAGGCGGACTCCTACGAGCAGTACTTC. This encodes CASSFEADSYEQYF.

This clone was seen a handful of times. The chain is built from TRBV4-3 and TRBJ2-7, with 7 bases lining up with TRBD1. The V gene end was trimmed by 4 bases and the J gene end by 0 bases; junction bases not matched to a gene: 3. Germline V gene lookup returns CDR1 LGHNA and CDR2 YSLEER. The CDR3 is 14 amino acids. CDR3 sequence (DNA): TGCGCCAGCAGCCCGGCAGGGGGCTCCTACGAGCAGTACTTC. Its protein product is CASSPAGGSYEQYF.